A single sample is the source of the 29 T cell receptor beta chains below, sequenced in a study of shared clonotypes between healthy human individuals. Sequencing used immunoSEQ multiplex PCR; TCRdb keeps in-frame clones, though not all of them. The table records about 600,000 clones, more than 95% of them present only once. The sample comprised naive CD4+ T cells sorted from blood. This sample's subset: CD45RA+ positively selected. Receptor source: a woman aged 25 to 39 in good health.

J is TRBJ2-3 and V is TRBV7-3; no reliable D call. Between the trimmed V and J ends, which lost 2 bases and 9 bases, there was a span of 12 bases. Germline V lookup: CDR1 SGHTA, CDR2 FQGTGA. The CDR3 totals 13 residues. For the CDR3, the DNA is TGTGCCAGCAGCTTAGATTACTCAAGCACGCAGTATTTT. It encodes CASSLDYSSTQYF.

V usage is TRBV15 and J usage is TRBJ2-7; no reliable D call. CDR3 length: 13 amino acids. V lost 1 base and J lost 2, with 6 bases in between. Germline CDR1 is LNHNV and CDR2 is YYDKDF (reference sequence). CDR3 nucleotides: TGTGCCACCAGCAGAGCACGGACCTACGAGCAGTACTTC. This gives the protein CATSRARTYEQYF.

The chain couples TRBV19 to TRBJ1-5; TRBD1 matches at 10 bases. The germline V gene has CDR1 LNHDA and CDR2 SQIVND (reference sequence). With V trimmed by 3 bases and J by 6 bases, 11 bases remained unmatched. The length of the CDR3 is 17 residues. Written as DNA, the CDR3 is TGTGCCAGTAGTATCTCCCAGGGGACAGGGGTGGGTCAGCCCCAGCATTTT. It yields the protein CASSISQGTGVGQPQHF. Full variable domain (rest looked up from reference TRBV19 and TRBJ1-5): DGGITQSPKYLFRKEGQNVTLSCEQNLNHDAMYWYRQDPGQGLRLIYYSQIVNDFQKGDIAEGYSVSREKKESFPLTVTSAQKNPTAFYLCASSISQGTGVGQPQHFGDGTRLSIL.

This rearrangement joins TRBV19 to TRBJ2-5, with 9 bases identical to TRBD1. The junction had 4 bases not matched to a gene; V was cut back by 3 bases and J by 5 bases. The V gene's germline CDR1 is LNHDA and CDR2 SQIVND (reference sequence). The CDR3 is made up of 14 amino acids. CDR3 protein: CASSIDRGSETQYF. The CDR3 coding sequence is TGTGCCAGTAGTATCGACAGGGGGTCGGAGACCCAGTACTTC.

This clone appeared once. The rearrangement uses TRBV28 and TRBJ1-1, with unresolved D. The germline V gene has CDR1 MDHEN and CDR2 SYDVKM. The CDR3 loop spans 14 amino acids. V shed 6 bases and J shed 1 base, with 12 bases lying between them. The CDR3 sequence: CASRESYRNTEAFF. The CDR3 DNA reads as TGTGCCAGCAGAGAGAGCTACAGGAACACTGAAGCTTTCTTT.

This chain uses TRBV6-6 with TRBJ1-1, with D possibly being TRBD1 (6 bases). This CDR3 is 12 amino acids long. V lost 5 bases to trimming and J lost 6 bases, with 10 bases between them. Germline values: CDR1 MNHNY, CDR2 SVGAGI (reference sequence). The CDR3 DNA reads TGTGCCAGCAGTCTCAGGGGCCCTGAAGCTTTCTTT. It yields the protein CASSLRGPEAFF.

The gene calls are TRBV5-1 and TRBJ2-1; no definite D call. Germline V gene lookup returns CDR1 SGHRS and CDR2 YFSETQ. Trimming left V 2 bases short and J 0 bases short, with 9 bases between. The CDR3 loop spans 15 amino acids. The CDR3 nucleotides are TGCGCCAGCAGCTTACAAGGGTTCTCCTACAATGAGCAGTTCTTC. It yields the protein CASSLQGFSYNEQFF.

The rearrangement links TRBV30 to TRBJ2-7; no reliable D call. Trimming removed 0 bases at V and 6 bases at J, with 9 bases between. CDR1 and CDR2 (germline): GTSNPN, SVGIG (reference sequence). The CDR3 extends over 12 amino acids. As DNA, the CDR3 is TGTGCCTGGAGTGTGGTTGGTTTCGAGCAGTACTTC. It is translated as CAWSVVGFEQYF.

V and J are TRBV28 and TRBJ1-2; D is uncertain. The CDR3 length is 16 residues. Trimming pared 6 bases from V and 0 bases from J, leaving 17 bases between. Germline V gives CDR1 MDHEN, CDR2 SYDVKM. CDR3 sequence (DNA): TGTGCCAGCAGCGATAAAAACAGCGGCTCTAACTATGGCTACACCTTC. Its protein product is CASSDKNSGSNYGYTF.

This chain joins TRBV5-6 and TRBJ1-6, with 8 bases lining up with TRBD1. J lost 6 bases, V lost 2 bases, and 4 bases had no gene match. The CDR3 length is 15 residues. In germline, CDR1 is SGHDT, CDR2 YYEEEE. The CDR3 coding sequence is TGTGCCAGCAGCTTTCCAGGGGGCAGTAATTCACCCCTCCACTTT. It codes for CASSFPGGSNSPLHF.

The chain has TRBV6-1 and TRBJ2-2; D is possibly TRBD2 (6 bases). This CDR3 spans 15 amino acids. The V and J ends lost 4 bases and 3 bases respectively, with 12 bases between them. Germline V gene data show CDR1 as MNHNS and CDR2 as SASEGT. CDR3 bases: TGTGCCAGCAGTGTTGGCCTAGCGTACACCGGGGAGCTGTTTTTT. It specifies CASSVGLAYTGELFF.

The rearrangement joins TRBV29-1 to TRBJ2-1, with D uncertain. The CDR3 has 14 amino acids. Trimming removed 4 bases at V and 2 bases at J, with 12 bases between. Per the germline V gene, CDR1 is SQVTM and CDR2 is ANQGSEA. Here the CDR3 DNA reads TGCAGCGTTGCGGTCCCACCTACCTACAATGAGCAGTTCTTC. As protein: CSVAVPPTYNEQFF.

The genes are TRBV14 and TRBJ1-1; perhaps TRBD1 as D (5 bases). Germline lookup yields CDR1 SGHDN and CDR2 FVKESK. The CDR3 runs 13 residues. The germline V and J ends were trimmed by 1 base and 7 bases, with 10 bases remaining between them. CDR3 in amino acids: CASSQALTVEAFF. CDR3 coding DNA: TGTGCCAGCAGCCAAGCCCTGACAGTTGAAGCTTTCTTT.

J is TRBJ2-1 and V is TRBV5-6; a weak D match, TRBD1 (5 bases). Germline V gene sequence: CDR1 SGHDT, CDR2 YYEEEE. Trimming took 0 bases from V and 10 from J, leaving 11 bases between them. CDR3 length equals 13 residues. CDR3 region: CASSLVRQGEQFF. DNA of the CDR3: TGTGCCAGCAGCTTGGTCCGGCAGGGCGAGCAGTTCTTC.

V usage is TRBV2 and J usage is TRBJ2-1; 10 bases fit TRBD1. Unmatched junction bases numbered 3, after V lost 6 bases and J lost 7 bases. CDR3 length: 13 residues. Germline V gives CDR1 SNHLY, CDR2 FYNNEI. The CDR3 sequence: CASSWDRGNEQFF. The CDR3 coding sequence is TGTGCCAGCAGCTGGGACAGGGGAAATGAGCAGTTCTTC.

The CDR3 DNA sequence: TGTGCCAGCAGCCCCCCTCTAGCGGGGAGCTCCTACGAGCAGTACTTC. Its protein product is CASSPPLAGSSYEQYF. The J gene is TRBJ2-5, the V gene TRBV11-2; 9 nucleotides align to TRBD2. The J call may be faulty, since TRBJ2-7 better matches the DNA end. The CDR3 runs 16 residues. Germline V gene data show CDR1 as SGHAT and CDR2 as FQNNGV.

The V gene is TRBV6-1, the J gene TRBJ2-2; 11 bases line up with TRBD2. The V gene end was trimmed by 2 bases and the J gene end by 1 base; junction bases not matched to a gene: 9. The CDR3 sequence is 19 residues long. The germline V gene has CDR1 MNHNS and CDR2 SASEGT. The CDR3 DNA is TGTGCCAGCAGTGAAACCCGCCTCGGACTAGCGGGGAACACCGGGGAGCTGTTTTTT. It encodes CASSETRLGLAGNTGELFF.

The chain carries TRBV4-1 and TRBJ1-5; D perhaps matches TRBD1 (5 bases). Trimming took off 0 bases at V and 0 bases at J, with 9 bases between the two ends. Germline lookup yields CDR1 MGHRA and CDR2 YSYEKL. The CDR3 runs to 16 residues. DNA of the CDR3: TGCGCCAGCAGCCAAGACGAACAGGTTAGCAATCAGCCCCAGCATTTT. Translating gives CASSQDEQVSNQPQHF.

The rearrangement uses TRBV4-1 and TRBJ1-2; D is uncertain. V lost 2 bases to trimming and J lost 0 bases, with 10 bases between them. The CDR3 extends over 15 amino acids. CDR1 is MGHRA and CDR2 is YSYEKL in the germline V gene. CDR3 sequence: CASSQPREPNYGYTF. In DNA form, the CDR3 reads TGCGCCAGCAGCCAACCGAGAGAGCCTAACTATGGCTACACCTTC.

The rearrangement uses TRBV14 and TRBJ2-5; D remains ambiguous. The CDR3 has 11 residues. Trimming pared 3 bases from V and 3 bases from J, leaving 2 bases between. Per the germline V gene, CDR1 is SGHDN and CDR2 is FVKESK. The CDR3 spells CASSQKETQYF. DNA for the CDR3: TGTGCCAGCAGCCAGAAAGAGACCCAGTACTTC.

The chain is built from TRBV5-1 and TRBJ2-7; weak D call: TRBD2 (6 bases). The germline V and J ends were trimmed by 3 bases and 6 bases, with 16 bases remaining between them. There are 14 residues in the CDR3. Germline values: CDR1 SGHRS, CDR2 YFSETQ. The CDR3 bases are TGCGCCAGCAGCTCGTCGACTAGTTACTTCGAGCAGTACTTC. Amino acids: CASSSSTSYFEQYF.

The CDR3 DNA reads TGTGCCAGCAGCATAGGGCTAGCGGGCTACACAGATACGCAGTATTTT. As protein: CASSIGLAGYTDTQYF. The V call is TRBV9, the J call TRBJ2-3, with 8 bases aligning to TRBD2. Per the germline V gene, CDR1 is SGDLS and CDR2 is YYNGEE. V shed 4 bases and J 2 bases; nucleotides not matched to a gene: 9. The CDR3 sequence is 16 residues long.

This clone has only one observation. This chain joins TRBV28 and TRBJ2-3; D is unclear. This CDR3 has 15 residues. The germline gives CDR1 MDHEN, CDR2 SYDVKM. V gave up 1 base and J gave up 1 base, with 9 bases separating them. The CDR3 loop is CASSLYGRRTDTQYF. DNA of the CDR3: TGTGCCAGCAGTTTATACGGGCGGCGCACAGATACGCAGTATTTT. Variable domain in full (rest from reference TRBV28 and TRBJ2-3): DVKVTQSSRYLVKRTGEKVFLECVQDMDHENMFWYRQDPGLGLRLIYFSYDVKMKEKGDIPEGYSVSREKKERFSLILESASTNQTSMYLCASSLYGRRTDTQYFGPGTRLTVL.

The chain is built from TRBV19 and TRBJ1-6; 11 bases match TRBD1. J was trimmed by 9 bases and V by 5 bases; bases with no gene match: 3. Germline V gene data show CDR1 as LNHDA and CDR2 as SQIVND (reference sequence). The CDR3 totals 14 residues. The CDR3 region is CASSPGTGGSPLHF. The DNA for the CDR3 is TGTGCCAGTAGTCCCGGGACAGGGGGTTCACCCCTCCACTTT.

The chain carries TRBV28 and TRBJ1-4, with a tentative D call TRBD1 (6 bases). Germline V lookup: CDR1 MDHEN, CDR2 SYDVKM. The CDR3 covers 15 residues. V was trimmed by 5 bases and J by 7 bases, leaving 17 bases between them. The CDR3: CASSRDRMGREKLFF. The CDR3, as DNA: TGTGCCAGCAGTCGCGACAGGATGGGGCGTGAAAAACTGTTTTTT.

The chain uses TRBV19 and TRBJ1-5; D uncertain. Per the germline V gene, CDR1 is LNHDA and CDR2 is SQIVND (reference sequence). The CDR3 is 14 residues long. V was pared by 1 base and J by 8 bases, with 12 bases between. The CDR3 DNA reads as TGTGCCAGTAGTATAGTTCATGATTCAGAGCCCCAGCATTTT. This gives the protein CASSIVHDSEPQHF.

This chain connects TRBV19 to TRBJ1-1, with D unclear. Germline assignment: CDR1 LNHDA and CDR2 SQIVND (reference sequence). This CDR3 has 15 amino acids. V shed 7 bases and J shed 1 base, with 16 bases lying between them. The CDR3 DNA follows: TGTGCCAGTACCCGACACCAGGTGACGAACACTGAAGCTTTCTTT. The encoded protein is CASTRHQVTNTEAFF.

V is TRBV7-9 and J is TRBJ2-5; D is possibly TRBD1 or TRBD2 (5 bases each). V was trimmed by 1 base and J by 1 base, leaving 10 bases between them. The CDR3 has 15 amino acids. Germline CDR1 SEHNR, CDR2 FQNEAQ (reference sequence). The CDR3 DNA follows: TGTGCCAGCAGCTTAGGGGGGTCCCCCCAAGAGACCCAGTACTTC. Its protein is CASSLGGSPQETQYF.

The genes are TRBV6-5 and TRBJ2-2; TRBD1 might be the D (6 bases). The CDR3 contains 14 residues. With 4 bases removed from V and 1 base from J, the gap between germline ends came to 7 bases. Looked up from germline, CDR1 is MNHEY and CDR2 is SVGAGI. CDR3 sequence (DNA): TGTGCCAGCAGTTCGACAGGGAACACCGGGGAGCTGTTTTTT. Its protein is CASSSTGNTGELFF.